A single sample gave rise to the 6 T cell receptor beta chains below, sequenced in a study of CD8 T cells in Susac syndrome. Random hexamers were used to reverse transcribe roughly 0.5 to 1 ug of RNA. TCRdb analysed the immunoSEQ multiplex PCR reads with MiXCR anew, one entry per CDR3 protein. The data hold tens of thousands of distinct CDR3 sequences, with 94% observed a single time. Sequences were obtained from CD8+ T cells from PBMCs. The receptors stem from a human donor in good health.

This chain joins TRBV2 and TRBJ1-5; D gene uncertain. The CDR3 runs to 13 residues. Germline CDR1 SNHLY, CDR2 FYNNEI. Trimming took off 9 bases at V and 6 bases at J, with 15 bases between the two ends. The CDR3, as DNA: TGTGCCAGTACGGGATACGCTGCTCAGCCCCAGCATTTT. This translates into CASTGYAAQPQHF.

This sequence joins TRBV10-2 and TRBJ2-3; 11 bases are shared with TRBD1. This CDR3 spans 15 amino acids. Germline CDR1 reads WSHSY; CDR2 reads SAAADI. The junction had 8 bases not matched to a gene; V was cut back by 6 bases and J by 6 bases. CDR3 region: CASSFGTGGSDTQYF. The CDR3 DNA reads TGCGCCAGCAGCTTCGGGACAGGGGGATCCGATACGCAGTATTTT.

This clonotype was observed a few times. The chain couples TRBV12-3 or TRBV12-4 to TRBJ2-5; possible D gene TRBD1, 6 bases. The CDR3 length is 14 residues. V lost 0 bases and J lost 5, with 10 bases in between. The CDR3 is CASSLAGAGETQYF. The CDR3 DNA reads as TGTGCCAGCAGTTTAGCGGGGGCCGGGGAGACCCAGTACTTC.

The DNA for the CDR3 is TGTGCCAGCAGCCAAGAGGGTTTGGGCTACACTGAAGCTTTCTTT. The encoded protein is CASSQEGLGYTEAFF. The chain is built from TRBV14 and TRBJ1-1, with D unclear. CDR1 is SGHDN, CDR2 FVKESK, per germline. The CDR3 length is 15 residues. V lost 0 bases and J 3 bases, leaving 11 bases between the germline ends. The whole variable domain, filled in from reference TRBV14 and TRBJ1-1, reads EAGVTQFPSHSVIEKGQTVTLRCDPISGHDNLYWYRRVMGKEIKFLLHFVKESKQDESGMPNNRFLAERTGGTYSTLKVQPAELEDSGVYFCASSQEGLGYTEAFFGQGTRLTVV.

The V call is TRBV28, the J call TRBJ2-6, with D hard to call. Germline V gives CDR1 MDHEN, CDR2 SYDVKM. This CDR3 is built from 15 residues. The V end was cut by 4 bases, the J end by 4 bases, with 11 bases between. The CDR3 nucleotides are TGTGCCAGCAGTTCGGGTTTTGCCGGGGCCAACGTCCTGACTTTC. Translating it yields CASSSGFAGANVLTF.

This clonotype was found once. The chain employs TRBV27 and TRBJ2-7; D remains ambiguous. Germline V gene lookup returns CDR1 MNHEY and CDR2 SMNVEV (reference sequence). V gave up 3 bases and J gave up 3 bases, with 12 bases separating them. This CDR3 is 14 amino acids long. In DNA, the CDR3 is TGTGCCAGCAGTTTGGCTCTTGGCCGCTACGAGCAGTACGTC. Translating it yields CASSLALGRYEQYV.